This T cell receptor (beta chain) was observed in a study of molecular identifiers for immune sequencing clone quantification. Whole-study context: Across replicate runs, RNA obtained from approximately 22,000 or 94,000 naive CD8 cells was divided into five, with four undergoing sequencing.

Previously described methods with listed TCR primers produced the bulk TCR libraries. TCRdb reprocessed the PCR reads with MiXCR, giving one entry per CDR3 protein. The repertoire holds about half a million distinct CDR3 sequences, with over 20% as singletons. CDR3 length equals 16 residues. Overall study findings and caveats: Clones carrying above 20 RNA copies accounted for over 99% of effector molecules, under 1% in naive cells.

Remarks on this clonotype: Its target is not known. A read error may be the cause here, since a much bigger clone is one base away.

This receptor was identified in a human donor in good health. Some libraries in this study had Jurkat cell RNA spiked in. The sample comprised naive CD8+ T cells from blood, with Jurkat cell RNA spiked in. Stated subset: FACS-sorted CD8+CD4-CCR7+CD45RA+ naive T cells. This sequence joins TRBV12-3 or TRBV12-4 and TRBJ1-2; D may be TRBD1 (5 bases). CDR3 region: CACSLTTGIFNYGYTF. CDR3 nucleotide sequence: TGTGCCTGCAGTTTAACCACAGGAATTTTTAACTATGGCTACACCTTC.